These T cell receptor beta chains were read from a single sample in a study of CD8 T cells in Susac syndrome. TCRdb re-called the immunoSEQ multiplex PCR reads through MiXCR, storing one row per CDR3 protein. The sample has some 450,000 distinct CDR3 sequences, more than 80% seen once; the top ten hold under 0.15%. Sample: CD8+ T cells from PBMCs. All receptors come from a human donor with multiple sclerosis. The CDR3 runs from the conserved cysteine through the conserved F or W. Each record gives: D gene, J gene, V gene, clone size, CDR3 DNA, CDR3 protein. A D gene is named only where the DNA matches it firmly. Clone size is not always given. Where it is, it says once, few, many or a class for expanded clones.

D: NA; J: TRBJ2-7; V: TRBV19; size: NA; DNA: TGTGCCAGTAGTCCGGGGAGAGGAGGCACCTACGAGCAGTACTTC; CDR3: CASSPGRGGTYEQYF
D: NA; J: TRBJ2-2; V: TRBV6-1; size: few; DNA: TGTGCCAGCAGGACGGGTAACACCGGGGAGCTGTTTTTT; CDR3: CASRTGNTGELFF
D: NA; J: TRBJ1-1; V: TRBV2; size: NA; DNA: TGTGCCAGCCTCGGACGGTTGAACACCGAAGCTTTCTTT; CDR3: CASLGRLNTEAFF
D: TRBD2; J: TRBJ2-1; V: TRBV4-1; size: NA; DNA: TGCGCCAGCAGCCAGGGCCTACTAGCGGGGGGACCCGATGGGGCCAATGAGCAGTTCTTC; CDR3: CASSQGLLAGGPDGANEQFF
D: NA; J: TRBJ2-7; V: TRBV6-2/TRBV6-3; size: few; DNA: TGTGCCAGCAGTTACTCGGGGGGATGGGGCGCCCTGACCTACGAGCAGTACTTC; CDR3: CASSYSGGWGALTYEQYF
D: NA; J: TRBJ1-5; V: TRBV6-6; size: few; DNA: TGTGCCAGCAGTTATACAGTGGTTAATCAGCCCCAGCATTTT; CDR3: CASSYTVVNQPQHF
D: NA; J: TRBJ1-1; V: TRBV27; size: NA; DNA: TGTGCCAGCAGTCCGTCCGAAGGCACTGAAGCTTTCTTT; CDR3: CASSPSEGTEAFF
D: TRBD2; J: TRBJ2-7; V: TRBV11-1; size: NA; DNA: TGTGCCAGCAGCTTAGGACCGGGACTAGCGGGTTCAAGATCGGGGCCCGAGCAGTACTTC; CDR3: CASSLGPGLAGSRSGPEQYF
D: NA; J: TRBJ2-5; V: TRBV7-9; size: NA; DNA: TGTGCCAGCAGCTCCCCGGGGAGAGGGCAGGAGACCCAGTACTTC; CDR3: CASSSPGRGQETQYF
D: NA; J: TRBJ1-1; V: TRBV19; size: few; DNA: TGTGCCAGTAGTATAGGCAGGAACACTGAAGCTTTCTTT; CDR3: CASSIGRNTEAFF
D: NA; J: TRBJ2-7; V: TRBV7-9; size: NA; DNA: TGTGCCAGCAGCACACCCGGGCCGCCCGACTACGAGCAGTACTTC; CDR3: CASSTPGPPDYEQYF
D: NA; J: TRBJ1-1; V: TRBV7-9; size: NA; DNA: TGTGCCAGCAGCCCCACAGGGACGGTCACTGAAGCTTTCTTT; CDR3: CASSPTGTVTEAFF
D: NA; J: TRBJ1-6; V: TRBV14; size: NA; DNA: TGTGCCAGCAGCTACCGTCCCAGCTTTTCCTATAATTCACCCCTCCACTTT; CDR3: CASSYRPSFSYNSPLHF
D: NA; J: TRBJ2-7; V: TRBV28; size: NA; DNA: TGTGCCAGCTGTGAACTTCGCGACACCCTCTACGAGCAGTACTTC; CDR3: CASCELRDTLYEQYF
D: NA; J: TRBJ2-1; V: TRBV27; size: NA; DNA: TGTGCCAGCAGCTTAGGAGGACTATACAATGAGCAGTTCTTC; CDR3: CASSLGGLYNEQFF
D: TRBD1; J: TRBJ2-1; V: TRBV27; size: once; DNA: TGTGCCAGCAGTTTATCGGGACAGGGGTTTCGAACCTACAATGAGCAGTTCTTC; CDR3: CASSLSGQGFRTYNEQFF
D: NA; J: TRBJ1-1; V: TRBV20-1; size: NA; DNA: TGCAGTGCTAGAGATTTACTCTCGACAGGCGAAAACACTGAAGCTTTCTTT; CDR3: CSARDLLSTGENTEAFF
D: NA; J: TRBJ1-2; V: TRBV27; size: NA; DNA: TGTGCCAGCAGCTCAGGGTTCATCTATGGCTACACCTTC; CDR3: CASSSGFIYGYTF
D: TRBD1; J: TRBJ1-4; V: TRBV30; size: NA; DNA: TGTGCCTGGACCCAGGGGGCGTTCAATGAAAAACTGTTTTTT; CDR3: CAWTQGAFNEKLFF
D: TRBD1; J: TRBJ2-7; V: TRBV9; size: NA; DNA: TGTGCCAGCAGCGTAGCCTTGACAGGGGACGAGCAGTACTTC; CDR3: CASSVALTGDEQYF